A selection of T cell receptor beta chains follows, all from one sample in a study of blood T cell repertoires in COVID-19. The protocol was immunoSEQ multiplex PCR, while the TCRdb copy is restricted to in-frame clones and leaves out a portion. Counted here are a few hundred thousand clones, around 87% occurring once; the ten biggest clones make up approximately 1.8%. The specimen was PBMCs or T cells enriched from blood (not recorded which). The source is a woman aged 40 to 55 who had recovered from COVID-19. Both conserved end residues are part of each CDR3. The order of the fields is clone size, D gene, J gene, V gene, CDR3 protein, CDR3 DNA. The D gene is left open where the match is weak. Rows may omit the clone size; those that give it use once, few, many or a size class.

NA | TRBD1 | TRBJ2-5 | TRBV5-1 | CASSLRQGGETQYF | TGCGCCAGCAGCTTGAGACAGGGGGGAGAGACCCAGTACTTC
NA | TRBD1 | TRBJ1-6 | TRBV13 | CASSPTGQGNNSPLHF | TGTGCCAGCAGCCCTACAGGACAGGGAAATAATTCACCCCTCCACTTT
NA | NA | TRBJ1-6 | TRBV27 | CASSLSQGRSPLHF | TGTGCCAGCAGTTTATCCCAGGGTCGGTCACCCCTCCACTTT
NA | NA | TRBJ2-1 | TRBV27 | CASSLSAGSSYNEQFF | TGTGCCAGCAGTTTATCGGCAGGAAGCTCCTACAATGAGCAGTTCTTC
NA | NA | TRBJ1-1 | TRBV6-5 | CASSYGGTTEAFF | TGTGCCAGCAGTTACGGCGGAACCACTGAAGCTTTCTTT
NA | TRBD1 | TRBJ1-2 | TRBV19 | CASSINRGYGYTF | TGTGCCAGTAGTATAAACAGGGGCTATGGCTACACCTTC
NA | NA | TRBJ2-7 | TRBV24-1 | CATSDLNSYEQYF | TGTGCCACCAGTGATTTGAATAGTTACGAGCAGTACTTC
few | TRBD2 | TRBJ2-1 | TRBV5-1 | CASSLAGTNGYNEQFF | TGCGCCAGCAGCTTAGCCGGGACTAACGGTTACAATGAGCAGTTCTTC
NA | TRBD2 | TRBJ2-7 | TRBV3-1/TRBV3-2 | CASSHLTSGSDEQYF | TGTGCCAGCAGCCACCTGACTAGCGGGAGCGACGAGCAGTACTTC
once | TRBD2 | TRBJ2-1 | TRBV9 | CASSVGTSGSIEQFF | TGTGCCAGCAGCGTAGGGACTAGCGGGAGCATTGAGCAGTTCTTC
NA | TRBD2 | TRBJ2-7 | TRBV5-4 | CASSSKLAGASEQYF | TGTGCCAGCAGCTCTAAACTAGCGGGAGCATCCGAGCAGTACTTC
NA | NA | TRBJ1-1 | TRBV11-2 | CASSLGGVEAFF | TGTGCCAGCAGCTTAGGGGGGGTTGAAGCTTTCTTT
NA | TRBD1 | TRBJ2-7 | TRBV9 | CASSVAALQGAYEQYF | TGTGCCAGCAGCGTAGCTGCCTTACAGGGGGCCTACGAGCAGTACTTC
NA | TRBD1 | TRBJ1-2 | TRBV19 | CASSIDLTGGYGYTF | TGTGCCAGTAGTATAGATCTCACAGGGGGCTATGGCTACACCTTC
NA | NA | TRBJ2-1 | TRBV9 | CASSVTGSNNEQFF | TGTGCCAGCAGCGTGACAGGATCGAACAATGAGCAGTTCTTC
NA | NA | TRBJ1-6 | TRBV27 | CASRPDSYNSPLHF | TGTGCCAGCAGGCCAGACTCCTATAATTCACCCCTCCACTTT
NA | TRBD1 | TRBJ2-1 | TRBV5-1 | CASVGTGNEQFF | TGCGCCAGCGTGGGGACAGGGAATGAGCAGTTCTTC
NA | NA | TRBJ1-4 | TRBV3-1/TRBV3-2 | CASSQKLVNEKLFF | TGTGCCAGCAGCCAGAAACTGGTTAATGAAAAACTGTTTTTT
NA | TRBD1 | TRBJ1-1 | TRBV3-1/TRBV3-2 | CASSYSHRGGTEAFF | TGTGCCAGCAGCTACTCCCACAGGGGGGGAACTGAAGCTTTCTTT
once | NA | TRBJ2-5 | TRBV27 | CASRSRETQYF | TGTGCCAGCAGGTCCCGAGAAACCCAGTACTTC
NA | TRBD1 | TRBJ2-1 | TRBV2 | CASSVGQGMYNEQFF | TGTGCCAGCAGTGTAGGACAGGGGATGTACAATGAGCAGTTCTTC
once | NA | TRBJ1-2 | TRBV14 | CASSQDVQGFNYGYTF | TGTGCCAGCAGCCAAGACGTACAGGGTTTTAACTATGGCTACACCTTC
NA | TRBD1 | TRBJ2-3 | TRBV2 | CASINRGSTDTQYF | TGTGCCAGCATTAACAGGGGTAGCACAGATACGCAGTATTTT
NA | TRBD1 | TRBJ1-6 | TRBV19 | CASSILGRGSFSPLHF | TGTGCCAGTAGTATCCTGGGCAGGGGGTCCTTTTCACCCCTCCACTTT
once | NA | TRBJ1-5 | TRBV11-2 | CASSLERNQPQHF | TGTGCCAGCAGCTTAGAGCGGAATCAGCCCCAGCATTTT
NA | TRBD1 | TRBJ1-1 | TRBV30 | CAWTQGAPLFNTEAFF | TGTGCCTGGACCCAGGGGGCCCCTCTCTTCAACACTGAAGCTTTCTTT
NA | TRBD2 | TRBJ2-7 | TRBV29-1 | CSVGSGSYEQYF | TGCAGCGTCGGTAGCGGGAGCTACGAGCAGTACTTC
NA | NA | TRBJ2-1 | TRBV18 | CASSPRTPGSSYNEQFF | TGTGCCAGCTCACCCAGGACTCCAGGTAGCTCCTACAATGAGCAGTTCTTC
few | NA | TRBJ1-5 | TRBV18 | CASRDRDSNQPQHF | TGTGCCAGCCGCGACAGAGATAGCAATCAGCCCCAGCATTTT
NA | TRBD2 | TRBJ2-5 | TRBV9 | CASSRGTSREETQYF | TGTGCCAGCAGCCGCGGGACTAGCAGAGAAGAGACCCAGTACTTC
NA | NA | TRBJ1-2 | TRBV7-2 | CASSLEGGGNYGYTF | TGTGCCAGCAGCTTAGAAGGCGGGGGGAACTATGGCTACACCTTC
NA | NA | TRBJ2-1 | TRBV7-2 | CASSLATTLRREQFF | TGTGCCAGCAGCTTAGCCACGACTCTCCGGCGTGAGCAGTTCTTC
NA | NA | TRBJ2-7 | TRBV6-2/TRBV6-3 | CASSYLRYEQYF | TGTGCCAGCAGTTACTTGCGGTACGAGCAGTACTTC
NA | NA | TRBJ1-5 | TRBV9 | CASSVGVGGNQPQHF | TGTGCCAGCAGCGTAGGGGTAGGGGGCAATCAGCCCCAGCATTTT
NA | NA | TRBJ1-2 | TRBV28 | CASSFGQNYGYTF | TGTGCCAGCAGTTTTGGGCAAAACTATGGCTACACCTTC
NA | TRBD1 | TRBJ2-7 | TRBV10-3 | CAIRTTGTGFDEQYF | TGTGCCATCAGAACAACCGGGACAGGGTTTGACGAGCAGTACTTC
NA | NA | TRBJ2-1 | TRBV19 | CASSPQAGEQFF | TGTGCCAGTAGTCCCCAAGCCGGTGAGCAGTTCTTC
NA | NA | TRBJ2-7 | TRBV10-2 | CASSVTGSFLYEQYF | TGCGCCAGCAGTGTTACAGGGTCTTTCCTGTACGAGCAGTACTTC
NA | TRBD1 | TRBJ1-1 | TRBV12-3/TRBV12-4 | CASSLGTGEAFF | TGTGCCAGCAGCTTGGGGACAGGTGAAGCTTTCTTT
NA | NA | TRBJ1-4 | TRBV4-1 | CASSQGWKTSEEEKLFF | TGCGCCAGCAGCCAAGGATGGAAGACATCGGAAGAAGAAAAACTGTTTTTT
NA | NA | TRBJ1-4 | TRBV30 | CAWSVGGARHEKLFF | TGTGCCTGGAGTGTAGGAGGGGCTAGGCATGAAAAACTGTTTTTT
few | NA | TRBJ1-3 | TRBV4-1 | CASSQGARVTSGNTIYF | TGCGCCAGCAGCCAAGGGGCTCGCGTAACCTCTGGAAACACCATATATTTT